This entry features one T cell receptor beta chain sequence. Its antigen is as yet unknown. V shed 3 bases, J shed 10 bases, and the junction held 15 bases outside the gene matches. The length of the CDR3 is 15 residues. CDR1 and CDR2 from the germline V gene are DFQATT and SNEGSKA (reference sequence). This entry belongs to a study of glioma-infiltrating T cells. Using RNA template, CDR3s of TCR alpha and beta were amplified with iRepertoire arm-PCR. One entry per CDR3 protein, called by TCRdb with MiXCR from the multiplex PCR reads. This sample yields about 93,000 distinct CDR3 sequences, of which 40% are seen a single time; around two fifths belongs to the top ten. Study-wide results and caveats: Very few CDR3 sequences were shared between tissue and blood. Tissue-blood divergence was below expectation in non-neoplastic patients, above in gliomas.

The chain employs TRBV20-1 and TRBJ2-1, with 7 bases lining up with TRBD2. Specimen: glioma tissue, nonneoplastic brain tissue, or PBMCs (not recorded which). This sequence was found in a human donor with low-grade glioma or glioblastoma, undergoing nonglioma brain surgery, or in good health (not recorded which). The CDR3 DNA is TGCAGTGCTAGCGACCGGCGGGAGTCGAGCAACGAGCAGTTCTTC. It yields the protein CSASDRRESSNEQFF.